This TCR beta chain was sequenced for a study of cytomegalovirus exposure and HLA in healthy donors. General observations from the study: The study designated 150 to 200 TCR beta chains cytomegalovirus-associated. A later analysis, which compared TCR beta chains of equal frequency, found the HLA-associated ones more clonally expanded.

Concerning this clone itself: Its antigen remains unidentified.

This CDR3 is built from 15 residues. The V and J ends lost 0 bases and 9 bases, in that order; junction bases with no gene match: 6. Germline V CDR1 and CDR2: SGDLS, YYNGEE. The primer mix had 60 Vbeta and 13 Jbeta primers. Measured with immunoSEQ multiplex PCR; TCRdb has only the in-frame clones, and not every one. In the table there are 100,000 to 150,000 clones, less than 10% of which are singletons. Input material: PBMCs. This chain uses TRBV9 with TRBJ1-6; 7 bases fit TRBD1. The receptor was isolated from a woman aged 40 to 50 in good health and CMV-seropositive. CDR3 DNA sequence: TGTGCCAGCAGCGTAGAATGGACAGGCGGTTCACCCCTCCACTTT. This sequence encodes CASSVEWTGGSPLHF. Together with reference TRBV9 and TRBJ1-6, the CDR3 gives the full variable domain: DSGVTQTPKHLITATGQRVTLRCSPRSGDLSVYWYQQSLDQGLQFLIQYYNGEERAKGNILERFSAQQFPDLHSELNLSSLELGDSALYFCASSVEWTGGSPLHFGNGTRLTVT.